Below, 25 T cell receptor beta chains from the same sample are listed, as sequenced in a study of T cells in Graves' hyperthyroidism and ophthalmopathy. Regions amplified from RNA transcripts were the TCR beta CDR3 regions. The TCR CDR3 was amplified in a first-round RT-PCR using the HTBI primer set. TCRdb processed the multiplex PCR reads anew with MiXCR; each CDR3 protein has one entry. The sample includes around 420,000 distinct CDR3 sequences, 15% to 18% seen only once; the top ten take almost 8%. The sequenced sample was blood. The receptors were sampled from a woman under 30 with Graves' hyperthyroidism.

Many counts were recorded for this clonotype. The chain combines TRBV29-1 with TRBJ2-1, with TRBD2 matching 12 bases. Trimming removed 4 bases from V and 8 bases from J; junction bases left unmatched: 9. Germline V lookup: CDR1 SQVTM, CDR2 ANQGSEA. The CDR3 has 15 amino acids. CDR3 nucleotide sequence: TGCAGCGTTGCCCCTCTAGCGGGAGGGCCTTATGAGCAGTTCTTC. This codes for CSVAPLAGGPYEQFF.

This clonotype was recorded many times. This chain links TRBV20-1 with TRBJ2-4, with 7 nucleotides matching TRBD2. Trimming removed 5 bases from V and 4 bases from J; junction bases left unmatched: 11. From germline, CDR1 is DFQATT and CDR2 SNEGSKA (reference sequence). This CDR3 has 15 amino acids. The chain's CDR3 is CSAPKRGGIKNIQYF. In nucleotides, the CDR3 is TGCAGTGCTCCGAAGCGGGGCGGTATTAAAAACATTCAGTACTTC.

With respect to this clonotype: A much larger clone is a single base away; this may be a read error. V usage is TRBV13 and J usage is TRBJ2-5; the D is unclear. Trimming cost V 3 bases and J 5 bases, with 10 bases left between them. In germline, CDR1 is PRHDT, CDR2 FYEKMQ (reference sequence). The CDR3 has 13 amino acids. The CDR3 DNA reads TGTGCCAGCAGCTTTAAGGGCATGGAGACCCAGTACTTC. This sequence encodes CASSFKGMETQYF.

This clonotype was observed many times. This rearrangement joins TRBV2 to TRBJ1-5; 9 bases are a match to TRBD1. The J segment lost 3 bases and the V segment lost 7 bases, leaving 4 bases of the junction unmatched. Germline V gives CDR1 SNHLY, CDR2 FYNNEI. The CDR3 covers 14 residues. This CDR3 is CASNGQGINQPQHF. CDR3 in DNA: TGTGCCAGCAACGGACAGGGGATCAATCAGCCCCAGCATTTT.

This clonotype was seen many times. The rearrangement links TRBV7-9 to TRBJ2-1; the D is unclear. V lost 5 bases to trimming and J lost 0 bases, with 11 bases between them. CDR1 is SEHNR and CDR2 is FQNEAQ in the germline V gene (reference sequence). This CDR3 spans 15 amino acids. The DNA of the CDR3 is TGTGCCAGCAGCGCGGACCGCAGCTCCTACAATGAGCAGTTCTTC. Translated: CASSADRSSYNEQFF.

A few counts support this clonotype. V and J are TRBV27 and TRBJ2-2; 9 bases are a match to TRBD1. This CDR3 comprises 15 residues. Germline trimming cut 6 bases from V and 1 base from J; bases unmatched to any gene: 3. CDR1 MNHEY and CDR2 SMNVEV come from the germline V gene (reference sequence). As DNA, the CDR3 is TGTGCCAGCAGCGGACAGGGGTTGAACACCGGGGAGCTGTTTTTT. It yields the protein CASSGQGLNTGELFF.

This clonotype was recorded at least ten times. V gene TRBV12-3 or TRBV12-4 combines with J gene TRBJ2-1; D tentatively fits TRBD1 or TRBD2 (5 bases each). This CDR3 is 16 amino acids long. V was cut by 4 bases and J by 4 bases, with 17 bases left in between. The CDR3 reads CASSWVGQGPYNEQFF. CDR3 in DNA: TGTGCCAGCAGTTGGGTCGGTCAGGGACCTTACAATGAGCAGTTCTTC.

This clonotype occurred many times. This rearrangement joins TRBV18 to TRBJ2-4; D gene ambiguous. The CDR3 loop spans 15 amino acids. Trimming cost V 3 bases and J 0 bases, with 9 bases left between them. CDR1 KGHSH and CDR2 LQKENI come from the germline V gene. CDR3 protein: CASSPDGLAKNIQYF. DNA for the CDR3: TGTGCCAGCTCACCGGACGGTCTAGCCAAAAACATTCAGTACTTC.

In its sample, this clonotype was seen many times. J is TRBJ2-7 and V is TRBV18, with no clear D. V was pared by 0 bases and J by 1 base, with 4 bases between. CDR1 KGHSH and CDR2 LQKENI come from the germline V gene. This CDR3 contains 13 residues. The CDR3 DNA reads as TGTGCCAGCTCACCACCTACATCCTACGAGCAGTACTTC. Residues: CASSPPTSYEQYF.

This clonotype appeared many times. CDR3 loop: CSASSAGGFYGYTF. The CDR3 coding sequence is TGCAGTGCTAGCAGTGCAGGGGGCTTCTATGGCTACACCTTC. The chain carries TRBV20-1 and TRBJ1-2, with 8 bases aligning to TRBD1. V shed 3 bases and J 4 bases; nucleotides not matched to a gene: 7. The CDR3 totals 14 residues. CDR1 DFQATT and CDR2 SNEGSKA come from the germline V gene (reference sequence).

The rearrangement uses TRBV12-5 and TRBJ1-5; D is possibly TRBD1 (5 bases). Trimming pared 5 bases from V and 6 bases from J, leaving 8 bases between. The CDR3 is made up of 12 amino acids. CDR1 is LGHNT and CDR2 is FRNRAP in the germline V gene. The CDR3 loop reads CASGRGAQPQHF. The CDR3 coding sequence is TGTGCTAGTGGTCGAGGGGCTCAGCCCCAGCATTTT.

This clonotype was counted at least ten times. The CDR3 sequence is CASSGQGGNIQYF. The CDR3 DNA reads TGTGCCAGCAGTGGACAGGGCGGAAACATTCAGTACTTC. The chain employs TRBV2 and TRBJ2-4, with TRBD1 matching over 7 bases. With 4 bases clipped from V and 6 bases from J, the junction kept 3 bases outside the gene matches. From germline, CDR1 is SNHLY and CDR2 FYNNEI. The CDR3 has 13 residues. Looking up the rest from reference TRBV2 and TRBJ2-4 gives the full variable domain: EPEVTQTPSHQVTQMGQEVILRCVPISNHLYFYWYRQILGQKVEFLVSFYNNEISEKSEIFDDQFSVERPDGSNFTLKIRSTKLEDSAMYFCASSGQGGNIQYFGAGTRLSVL.

This clonotype was seen ten or more times. This chain uses TRBV12-3 or TRBV12-4 with TRBJ2-1; TRBD2 matches 7 bases. The CDR3 has 14 residues. V shed 1 base and J 8 bases; nucleotides not matched to a gene: 5. This CDR3 reads CASSLGGGGDEQFF. In DNA, the CDR3 is TGTGCCAGCAGTTTAGGGGGGGGGGGGGATGAGCAGTTCTTC.

The chain has TRBV4-1 and TRBJ1-1; a weak D match, TRBD1 (6 bases). Germline lookup yields CDR1 MGHRA and CDR2 YSYEKL. The V and J ends lost 4 bases and 4 bases respectively, with 22 bases between them. The CDR3 runs to 17 residues. The CDR3 loop is CASSRTMTGLGGTEAFF. The CDR3 region has the DNA TGCGCCAGCAGCCGAACCATGACAGGACTTGGGGGCACTGAAGCTTTCTTT.

This clonotype has just one count. The CDR3 DNA sequence: TGTGCCAGCAGTGATCCCCGGGAGGGCCAAGAGACCCAGTACTTC. Residues: CASSDPREGQETQYF. The chain carries TRBV27 and TRBJ2-5; 8 bases match TRBD2. This CDR3 is built from 15 residues. V was pared by 5 bases and J by 1 base, with 6 bases of the junction left unmatched. The germline V gene has CDR1 MNHEY and CDR2 SMNVEV (reference sequence).

This clonotype was counted many times. DNA for the CDR3: TGTGCCAGCTCACCCCCCGTTGGGGGGTTATACGAGCAGTACTTC. This translates into CASSPPVGGLYEQYF. V gene TRBV18 combines with J gene TRBJ2-7, with D maybe TRBD2 (6 bases). The CDR3 is 15 residues long. The V end lost 3 bases, the J end lost 4 bases, and 16 bases lay between the germline ends. Germline V gives CDR1 KGHSH, CDR2 LQKENI.

This clonotype was seen repeatedly, ten times or more. The rearrangement joins TRBV18 to TRBJ2-7; D might be TRBD1 (6 bases). Germline V lookup: CDR1 KGHSH, CDR2 LQKENI. The V gene lost 9 bases and the J gene lost 5 bases, with 23 bases spanning the gap. CDR3 length: 15 residues. DNA of the CDR3: TGTGCCAGTTCCTCGAACCCCGGACAGAACAACGAGCAGTACTTC. Residues: CASSSNPGQNNEQYF.

The chain employs TRBV20-1 and TRBJ1-3; D call uncertain. The V gene's germline CDR1 is DFQATT and CDR2 SNEGSKA (reference sequence). Trimming shortened V by 3 bases and J by 3 bases, and 15 bases separated the two germline ends. CDR3 length: 15 amino acids. The chain's CDR3 is CSASDGGDHGNTIYF. The CDR3 DNA follows: TGCAGTGCTAGTGACGGCGGGGATCATGGAAACACCATATATTTT.

The genes are TRBV5-1 and TRBJ2-5; D is undetermined. CDR1 is SGHRS and CDR2 is YFSETQ in the germline V gene. The CDR3 is 12 amino acids. V was pared by 7 bases and J by 4 bases, with 11 bases between. CDR3 DNA: TGCGCCAGCCCTCCAAAGGGAGAGACCCAGTACTTC. Encoded protein: CASPPKGETQYF.

This clonotype was observed many times. The V and J genes are TRBV7-9 and TRBJ2-3; the D is unclear. This CDR3 is 13 amino acids long. Germline loops: CDR1 SEHNR, CDR2 FQNEAQ (reference sequence). The V end lost 2 bases, the J end lost 4 bases, and 7 bases lay between the germline ends. The CDR3 sequence: CASSLFNADTQYF. The CDR3 nucleotides are TGTGCCAGCAGCTTATTCAATGCAGATACGCAGTATTTT.

This chain links TRBV28 with TRBJ2-2, with no clear D. CDR1 is MDHEN, CDR2 SYDVKM, per germline. CDR3 length: 12 residues. The V end lost 6 bases, the J end lost 9 bases, and 11 bases lay between the germline ends. Here the CDR3 reads CASSPTRRELFF. DNA of the CDR3: TGTGCCAGCAGCCCTACGAGGCGGGAGCTGTTTTTT.

This clonotype was counted ten times or more. CDR3: CASSLGALGRNYGYTF. The DNA of the CDR3 is TGTGCCAGCAGCTTAGGGGCGTTGGGACGGAACTATGGCTACACCTTC. This chain connects TRBV13 to TRBJ1-2, with D possibly TRBD1 on 5 matching bases. The CDR3 length is 16 residues. Trimming removed 0 bases at V and 2 bases at J, with 13 bases between. The germline gives CDR1 PRHDT, CDR2 FYEKMQ (reference sequence).

This clonotype was detected ten times or more. The chain links TRBV5-1 to TRBJ1-2; 7 positions agree with TRBD1. Germline V gene sequence: CDR1 SGHRS, CDR2 YFSETQ. Losses at the gene ends were 4 bases for V and 3 bases for J; bases not matched to a gene: 6. The CDR3 consists of 14 residues. CDR3 nucleotide sequence: TGCGCCAGCAGCCTAGGGGGCGCGGACTATGGCTACACCTTC. It codes for CASSLGGADYGYTF.

As to this clonotype: This sequence may be a read error, since a much larger clone differs from it by one base. The rearrangement uses TRBV7-2 and TRBJ1-2; tentative D call: TRBD1 (6 bases). CDR1 SGHTA and CDR2 FQGNSA come from the germline V gene. The CDR3 consists of 13 residues. Trimming took off 5 bases at V and 4 bases at J, with 11 bases between the two ends. The CDR3 is CASSHTGSYGYTF. The CDR3 region has the DNA TGTGCCAGCAGCCATACAGGGTCCTATGGCTACACCTTC.

The chain couples TRBV7-6 to TRBJ2-7; 7 bases match TRBD1. In germline, CDR1 is SGHVS, CDR2 FNYEAQ. The CDR3 runs to 15 residues. The trim removed 4 bases at V and 6 bases at J, leaving 12 bases unmatched. The CDR3 loop reads CASSSDRDRFSEQYF. The CDR3 bases are TGTGCCAGCAGCTCCGACAGGGACCGTTTCTCCGAGCAGTACTTC.